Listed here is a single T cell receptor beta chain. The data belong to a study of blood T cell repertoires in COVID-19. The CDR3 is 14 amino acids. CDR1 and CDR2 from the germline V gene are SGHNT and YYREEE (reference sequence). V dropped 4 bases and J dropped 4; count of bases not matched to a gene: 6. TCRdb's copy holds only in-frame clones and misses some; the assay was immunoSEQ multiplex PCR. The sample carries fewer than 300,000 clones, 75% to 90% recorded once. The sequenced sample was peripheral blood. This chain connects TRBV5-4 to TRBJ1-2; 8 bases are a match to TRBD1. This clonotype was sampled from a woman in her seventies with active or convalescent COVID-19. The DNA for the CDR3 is TGTGCCAGCAGCATAGACAGGGGCAGCTATGGCTACACCTTC. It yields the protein CASSIDRGSYGYTF.